This TCR beta chain appears in the sequencing data of a study of T cell responses to AZD1222 COVID-19 vaccine. Libraries were prepared by immunoSEQ multiplex PCR; TCRdb keeps only in-frame clonotypes and omits some of them. The sample yields tens of thousands of clones, around 80% seen once. Trimming pared 2 bases from V and 2 bases from J, leaving 10 bases between. Germline V gene sequence: CDR1 SGHTA, CDR2 FQGNSA. The CDR3 totals 15 residues. The sequences come from peripheral blood, collected 28 days after the second AZD1222 dose. This clonotype was obtained from an adult who received the AZD1222 COVID-19 vaccine. The gene calls are TRBV7-2 and TRBJ1-5, with D possibly TRBD1 on 6 matching bases. The CDR3, as DNA: TGTGCCAGCAGCTTAACAGGGTGGGGCAATCAGCCCCAGCATTTT. This translates into CASSLTGWGNQPQHF.